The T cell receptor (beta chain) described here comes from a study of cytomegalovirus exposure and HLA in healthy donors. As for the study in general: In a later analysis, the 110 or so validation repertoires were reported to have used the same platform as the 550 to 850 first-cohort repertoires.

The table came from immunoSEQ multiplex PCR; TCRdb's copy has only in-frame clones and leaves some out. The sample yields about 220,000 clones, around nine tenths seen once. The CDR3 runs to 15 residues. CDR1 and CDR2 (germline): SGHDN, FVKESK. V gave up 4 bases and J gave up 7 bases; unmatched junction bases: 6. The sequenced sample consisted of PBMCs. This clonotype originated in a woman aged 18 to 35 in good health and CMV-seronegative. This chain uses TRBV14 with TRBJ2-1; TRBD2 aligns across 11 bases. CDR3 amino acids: CASSLAGGPVNEQFF. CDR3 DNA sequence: TGTGCCAGCAGCCTAGCGGGAGGGCCGGTGAATGAGCAGTTCTTC. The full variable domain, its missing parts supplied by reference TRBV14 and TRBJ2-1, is EAGVTQFPSHSVIEKGQTVTLRCDPISGHDNLYWYRRVMGKEIKFLLHFVKESKQDESGMPNNRFLAERTGGTYSTLKVQPAELEDSGVYFCASSLAGGPVNEQFFGPGTRLTVL.